The 18 T cell receptor beta chains below were found in one sample sequenced in a study of CD8 T cells in Susac syndrome. Reverse transcription of about 0.45 to 1 ug RNA used random hexamers. TCRdb recomputed calls from the immunoSEQ multiplex PCR reads with MiXCR, one row per CDR3 protein. The data show approximately 120,000 distinct CDR3 sequences, with 85% to 95% seen just once and roughly 0.33% held by the top ten. The sequenced sample was CD8+ T cells from PBMCs. Source of these receptors: a human donor with multiple sclerosis.

J is TRBJ2-2 and V is TRBV4-1, with D perhaps matching TRBD1 (6 bases). V was pared by 0 bases and J by 7 bases, with 18 bases between. Germline-derived CDR1 and CDR2 are MGHRA and YSYEKL. This CDR3 spans 17 amino acids. CDR3 protein: CASSQDGPGQGHGELFF. The CDR3, as DNA: TGCGCCAGCAGCCAAGATGGCCCTGGGCAGGGGCACGGGGAGCTGTTTTTT.

The V call is TRBV27, the J call TRBJ2-1, with D perhaps matching TRBD1 or TRBD2 (6 bases each). Germline CDR1 MNHEY, CDR2 SMNVEV (reference sequence). V lost 6 bases and J 4 bases, leaving 16 bases between the germline ends. CDR3 size: 15 residues. DNA of the CDR3: TGTGCCAGCAGCCCGGGGGCTAGCGTATACAATGAGCAGTTCTTC. The encoded protein is CASSPGASVYNEQFF.

The V call is TRBV4-1, the J call TRBJ2-1; unclear D gene. In germline, CDR1 is MGHRA, CDR2 YSYEKL. The CDR3 length is 13 residues. V was clipped by 4 bases and J by 8 bases, with 12 bases between them. CDR3 nucleotide sequence: TGCGCCAGCAGCCGAACTGGGGTGGATGAGCAGTTCTTC. Translation: CASSRTGVDEQFF.

V and J are TRBV20-1 and TRBJ2-7; weak D call: TRBD1 (6 bases). CDR1 is DFQATT and CDR2 is SNEGSKA in the germline V gene (reference sequence). This CDR3 is built from 16 residues. Trimming removed 0 bases from V and 2 bases from J, with 17 bases in between. CDR3 loop: CSARDRKGTTPYEQYF. The CDR3 nucleotides are TGCAGTGCTAGAGATCGAAAGGGGACAACTCCCTACGAGCAGTACTTC.

This clonotype is a singleton in its sample. The chain recombines TRBV12-3 or TRBV12-4 with TRBJ2-5; D perhaps matches TRBD1 (5 bases). Trimming took off 2 bases at V and 0 bases at J, with 13 bases between the two ends. The CDR3 spans 16 residues. The CDR3 coding sequence is TGTGCCAGCAGTTTACGTGGACAACCGTACCAAGAGACCCAGTACTTC. This codes for CASSLRGQPYQETQYF.

The rearrangement links TRBV29-1 to TRBJ1-3, with unresolved D. The CDR3 is 13 residues long. Germline CDR1 SQVTM, CDR2 ANQGSEA. With 3 bases removed from V and 4 bases from J, the gap between germline ends came to 10 bases. As DNA, the CDR3 is TGCAGCGTTGAGCGTGGAGCAGGAAACACCATATATTTT. Translating it yields CSVERGAGNTIYF.

This chain joins TRBV9 and TRBJ2-5, with 12 bases lining up with TRBD2. The trim removed 3 bases at V and 0 bases at J, leaving 3 bases unmatched. CDR3 length equals 16 residues. The germline gives CDR1 SGDLS, CDR2 YYNGEE. The CDR3 DNA reads as TGTGCCAGCAGCGCCGGACTAGCGGGGAACCAAGAGACCCAGTACTTC. Its protein product is CASSAGLAGNQETQYF. The full variable domain, its missing parts supplied by reference TRBV9 and TRBJ2-5, is DSGVTQTPKHLITATGQRVTLRCSPRSGDLSVYWYQQSLDQGLQFLIQYYNGEERAKGNILERFSAQQFPDLHSELNLSSLELGDSALYFCASSAGLAGNQETQYFGPGTRLLVL.

The CDR3 DNA follows: TGTGCCAGCAGCCCCAGACAGGGACGGCAAGAGACCCAGTACTTC. Protein: CASSPRQGRQETQYF. V gene TRBV9 combines with J gene TRBJ2-5, with 7 positions matching TRBD1. The CDR3 is 15 residues long. The trim removed 4 bases at V and 2 bases at J, leaving 8 bases unmatched. Germline V gene data show CDR1 as SGDLS and CDR2 as YYNGEE.

CDR3 sequence: CASSSAHIHEQFF. The CDR3 region has the DNA TGTGCCAGCAGCTCCGCTCACATCCACGAGCAGTTCTTC. This chain uses TRBV13 with TRBJ2-1; D ambiguous. Germline lookup yields CDR1 PRHDT and CDR2 FYEKMQ (reference sequence). CDR3 size: 13 residues. Trimming left V 4 bases short and J 10 bases short, with 14 bases between.

The rearrangement uses TRBV6-5 and TRBJ2-6; D is perhaps TRBD1 (6 bases). This CDR3 has 19 residues. Germline lookup yields CDR1 MNHEY and CDR2 SVGAGI. V was trimmed by 4 bases and J by 4 bases, leaving 23 bases between them. This CDR3 reads CASSSSGVPSLTGANVLTF. The CDR3 DNA follows: TGTGCCAGCAGTTCTTCAGGGGTCCCCTCATTGACGGGGGCCAACGTCCTGACTTTC.

The J gene is TRBJ2-4, the V gene TRBV7-9; D not certain. The CDR3 has 15 residues. Trimming pared 5 bases from V and 6 bases from J, leaving 17 bases between. In germline, CDR1 is SEHNR, CDR2 FQNEAQ (reference sequence). The CDR3 DNA is TGTGCCAGCAGCCGAATGGTAGGGTTCGTAAACATTCAGTACTTC. It encodes CASSRMVGFVNIQYF.

The V and J genes are TRBV2 and TRBJ2-2; D perhaps matches TRBD2 (5 bases). The CDR3 is made up of 13 amino acids. Trimming stripped 5 bases from V and 6 bases from J, with 10 bases between. Germline V gene data show CDR1 as SNHLY and CDR2 as FYNNEI. CDR3 DNA: TGTGCCAGCAGTTATTTAGCGCCCGGGGAGCTGTTTTTT. Translated, it gives CASSYLAPGELFF.

V usage is TRBV3-1 and J usage is TRBJ2-1; 12 bases are a match to TRBD2. The length of the CDR3 is 16 residues. From germline, CDR1 is LGHDT and CDR2 YNNKEL (reference sequence). Germline trimming cut 4 bases from V and 1 base from J; bases unmatched to any gene: 2. CDR3 in DNA: TGTGCCAGCAGCCCCCTAGCGGGGGGGTCCTACAATGAGCAGTTCTTC. It is translated as CASSPLAGGSYNEQFF.

The gene calls are TRBV7-9 and TRBJ1-6; D is possibly TRBD1 (6 bases). CDR1 and CDR2 from the germline V gene are SEHNR and FQNEAQ (reference sequence). This CDR3 region has 13 residues. The V gene lost 6 bases and the J gene lost 10 bases, with 13 bases spanning the gap. CDR3 nucleotides: TGTGCCAGCAGTTCCAGGGGTGCCTCACCCCTCCACTTT. Its translation is CASSSRGASPLHF.

The gene calls are TRBV13 and TRBJ2-5, with D possibly being TRBD2 (5 bases). V dropped 8 bases and J dropped 2 bases, with 9 bases sitting between them. The CDR3 extends over 12 amino acids. Germline V gene data show CDR1 as PRHDT and CDR2 as FYEKMQ (reference sequence). CDR3 amino acids: CASGGLQETQYF. Written as DNA, the CDR3 is TGTGCCAGCGGAGGCCTACAAGAGACCCAGTACTTC.

Here the CDR3 DNA reads TGTGCCAGCAGCGTAGATACTAGCGGGGGGGCCTACGAGCAGTACTTC. Its translation is CASSVDTSGGAYEQYF. This chain uses TRBV9 with TRBJ2-7; 13 bases are shared with TRBD2. The CDR3 loop spans 16 amino acids. J was trimmed by 2 bases and V by 0 bases; bases with no gene match: 2. From germline, CDR1 is SGDLS and CDR2 YYNGEE. Variable domain in full (rest from reference TRBV9 and TRBJ2-7): DSGVTQTPKHLITATGQRVTLRCSPRSGDLSVYWYQQSLDQGLQFLIQYYNGEERAKGNILERFSAQQFPDLHSELNLSSLELGDSALYFCASSVDTSGGAYEQYFGPGTRLTVT.

V and J are TRBV7-9 and TRBJ1-1, with 8 bases lining up with TRBD1. The CDR3 covers 12 residues. Germline CDR1 SEHNR, CDR2 FQNEAQ (reference sequence). With 5 bases clipped from V and 10 bases from J, the junction kept 6 bases outside the gene matches. The CDR3: CASSAGGATAFF. As DNA, the CDR3 is TGTGCCAGCAGCGCAGGGGGCGCGACAGCTTTCTTT.

The chain has TRBV20-1 and TRBJ2-7; no clear D gene. Germline V gene sequence: CDR1 DFQATT, CDR2 SNEGSKA (reference sequence). V was clipped by 2 bases and J by 3 bases, with 11 bases between them. This CDR3 contains 13 residues. The CDR3, as DNA: TGCAGTGCTAGATCTAGTACCCTCTACGAGCAGTACGTC. It translates to CSARSSTLYEQYV.